These 8 T cell receptor beta chains came from one sample sequenced in a study of T cells after yellow fever vaccination. TCRdb itself ran the 5' RACE reads through MiXCR, one entry per CDR3 protein. The table records under 200,000 distinct CDR3 sequences, roughly 9.6% of them present only once. The starting material was CD8+ T cells sorted from PBMCs, obtained 15 days after the yellow fever booster vaccination. These receptors originate from a man younger than 30 who received the YFV17D yellow fever vaccine.

The V and J genes are TRBV12-3 or TRBV12-4 and TRBJ2-3, with D possibly being TRBD2 (6 bases). Trimming took 7 bases from V and 2 from J, leaving 16 bases between them. The CDR3 loop spans 15 amino acids. CDR3: CASTKGLAHTDTQYF. The CDR3, as DNA: TGTGCCAGCACCAAGGGTCTAGCGCACACAGATACGCAGTATTTT.

V gene TRBV14 combines with J gene TRBJ2-7; TRBD1 agrees at 10 bases. Germline CDR1 reads SGHDN; CDR2 reads FVKESK. This CDR3 is 16 amino acids long. Losses at the gene ends were 1 base for V and 3 bases for J; bases not matched to a gene: 6. CDR3 in amino acids: CASSQGPGQGYYEQYF. The CDR3 DNA is TGTGCCAGCAGCCAAGGTCCGGGACAGGGGTACTACGAGCAGTACTTC. The complete variable domain, with remaining parts taken from reference TRBV14 and TRBJ2-7, reads EAGVTQFPSHSVIEKGQTVTLRCDPISGHDNLYWYRRVMGKEIKFLLHFVKESKQDESGMPNNRFLAERTGGTYSTLKVQPAELEDSGVYFCASSQGPGQGYYEQYFGPGTRLTVT.

V usage is TRBV4-1 and J usage is TRBJ2-1, with D perhaps TRBD1 (6 bases). This CDR3 spans 19 amino acids. The germline V gene encodes CDR1 MGHRA and CDR2 YSYEKL. V shed 4 bases and J shed 1 base, with 23 bases lying between them. The CDR3 coding sequence is TGCGCCAGCAGCCCGCGATTTTTCGGGTCAGGGGAATCCTACAATGAGCAGTTCTTC. Encoded protein: CASSPRFFGSGESYNEQFF.

The chain has TRBV7-8 and TRBJ1-1; 7 nucleotides agree with TRBD1. The CDR3 spans 17 residues. The V gene's germline CDR1 is SGHVS and CDR2 FQNEAQ. The ends lost 0 bases at V and 4 bases at J; junction bases unmatched: 11. The CDR3 DNA is TGTGCCAGCAGCTTAGCGTTTGGAAGACAGGGATTCACTGAAGCTTTCTTT. This gives the protein CASSLAFGRQGFTEAFF.

The table lists this clonotype with a few counts. V is TRBV6-2 or TRBV6-3 and J is TRBJ2-3, with TRBD2 identical over 7 bases. Germline V gene data show CDR1 as MNHEY and CDR2 as SVGEGT. CDR3 size: 17 residues. Trimming cost V 5 bases and J 3 bases; bases outside gene matches: 14. The DNA of the CDR3 is TGTGCCAGCAGTGCAATCAAGCGGGACGGGAGGACAGATACGCAGTATTTT. This translates into CASSAIKRDGRTDTQYF.

This sequence joins TRBV25-1 and TRBJ2-1, with D perhaps matching TRBD2 (7 bases). The CDR3 sequence is 16 residues long. CDR1 and CDR2 from the germline V gene are MGHDK and SYGVNS. The V and J ends lost 4 bases and 4 bases respectively, with 17 bases between them. CDR3 coding DNA: TGTGCCAGCAGTGTCCGGGGGGCCAGGATATACAATGAGCAGTTCTTC. Its translation is CASSVRGARIYNEQFF.

The V gene is TRBV6-6, the J gene TRBJ2-7, with D possibly called TRBD1 or TRBD2 (5 bases each). Germline V CDR1 and CDR2: MNHNY, SVGAGI (reference sequence). This CDR3 region has 15 residues. Between the trimmed V and J ends, which lost 2 bases and 6 bases, there was a span of 17 bases. CDR3 nucleotide sequence: TGTGCCAGCAGTTACCGGACAAGCGGCCCTGGCGAGCAGTACGTC. Its translation: CASSYRTSGPGEQYV.

This clonotype has just a few counts. The V gene is TRBV27, the J gene TRBJ2-7; D not resolved. Trimming took 9 bases from V and 1 from J, leaving 13 bases between them. There are 13 residues in the CDR3. Per germline, CDR1 MNHEY and CDR2 SMNVEV (reference sequence). The CDR3 spells CASSIGKSYEQYF. CDR3 DNA: TGTGCCAGTTCCATCGGAAAGTCCTACGAGCAGTACTTC.